Listed here are 3 T cell receptor beta chains from one sample, sequenced in a study of spatial heterogeneity in lung cancer. This sample's time point: sample taken at primary tumor resection. Via MiXCR, TCRdb re-called the 5' RACE reads, giving one row per CDR3 protein. This sample has around 14,000 distinct CDR3 sequences; 3.6% occur once, and the top ten carry 9.8%. Sequences were derived from normal lung tissue next to the tumor, sampled at surgery. The origin of the receptors is a male donor with early-stage non-small cell lung cancer.

At least ten counts were recorded for this clonotype. Since the library was made to target alpha chains, this beta chain is a stray read and its abundance is not meaningful. The chain couples TRBV5-1 to TRBJ1-1, with 9 bases matching TRBD1. This CDR3 comprises 15 residues. CDR1 SGHRS and CDR2 YFSETQ come from the germline V gene. The ends lost 2 bases at V and 3 bases at J; junction bases unmatched: 5. CDR3 in amino acids: CASSFTGGMDTEAFF. CDR3 nucleotide sequence: TGCGCCAGCAGCTTTACAGGGGGCATGGACACTGAAGCTTTCTTT.

This clonotype was seen repeatedly, ten times or more. For a library built for alpha chains, this beta chain is a stray read; little rests on its size. This rearrangement joins TRBV20-1 to TRBJ1-2; 7 bases agree with TRBD1. The germline V gene encodes CDR1 DFQATT and CDR2 SNEGSKA (reference sequence). Trimming at V came to 7 bases and at J to 1 base, leaving 6 bases not matched to a gene. The CDR3 has 13 amino acids. The CDR3 DNA sequence: TGCAGTGTCCCGACAGGGTATAACTATGGCTACACCTTC. Its protein is CSVPTGYNYGYTF.

The sample holds many counts of this clonotype. For a library built for alpha chains, this beta chain is a stray read; little rests on its size. The genes are TRBV24-1 and TRBJ2-1; the match to TRBD2 covers 10 bases. The V gene's germline CDR1 is KGHDR and CDR2 SFDVKD. The CDR3 extends over 16 amino acids. V lost 7 bases, J lost 8 bases, and 13 bases stayed unmatched. CDR3 in DNA: TGTGCCACCAGAACAGGGCTAGCGGGAGAGAGGGATGAGCAGTTCTTC. This encodes CATRTGLAGERDEQFF.